These 13 T cell receptor beta chains share one sample of origin, sequenced in a study of Tregs in tolerant kidney transplant recipients. Sequenced by immunoSEQ multiplex PCR; TCRdb stores in-frame clones only, minus some. The specimen's table records under 7,500 clones. Recipients received nonmyeloablative bone marrow transplants from related graft donors, with transient mixed chimerism. Sequenced material: CD4+ T cells from blood (PBMCs), taken 6 months after the transplant. These receptors were obtained from a human patient who received a combined kidney and bone marrow transplant. Some T cells may be transferred from the graft donor.

A word on this clone: The read comes to an end 3 residues before the CDR3 does, leaving the germline J gene to fill in the end. This sequence joins TRBV20-1 and TRBJ1-5; 12 nucleotides agree with TRBD1. Trimming at V came to 6 bases and at J to 2 bases, leaving 5 bases not matched to a gene. This CDR3 spans 15 amino acids. Germline CDR1 reads DFQATT; CDR2 reads SNEGSKA (reference sequence). This CDR3 is CSAGTGGKRNQPQHF. Partial CDR3 DNA: TGCAGTGCCGGGACAGGGGGCAAACGCAATCAGCCC.

This CDR3 reads CATGDRVNRNQPQHF. The CDR3 DNA, read in part, is TGTGCCACCGGGGACAGGGTTAATCGCAATCAGCCC. V gene TRBV2 combines with J gene TRBJ1-5, with 9 bases fitting TRBD1. The sequenced fragment ends 3 residues before the CDR3 boundary, so the rest is inferred from the germline J gene. Per germline, CDR1 SNHLY and CDR2 FYNNEI. This CDR3 spans 15 amino acids. Trimming removed 10 bases from V and 2 bases from J; junction bases left unmatched: 9.

Of note for this clone: The read terminates 3 residues before the CDR3 end, so the remaining end is supplied by the germline J gene. The V call is TRBV18, the J call TRBJ2-5, with TRBD2 matching 11 bases. Germline V gene lookup returns CDR1 KGHSH and CDR2 LQKENI. Trimming at V came to 3 bases and at J to 3 bases, leaving 3 bases not matched to a gene. The CDR3 loop spans 15 amino acids. The sequenced part of the CDR3 DNA is TGTGCCAGCTCACCGGCGGGACTAGCGGAAGAGACC. Its protein product is CASSPAGLAEET. The entire CDR3 protein is CASSPAGLAEETQYF.

Remarks on this clone: The read falls 3 residues short of the CDR3 end, and the missing part is taken from the germline J gene. The rearrangement links TRBV7-2 to TRBJ2-7; maybe TRBD2 (5 bases). Germline loops: CDR1 SGHTA, CDR2 FQGNSA. V lost 0 bases to trimming and J lost 4 bases, with 16 bases between them. The CDR3 is 16 residues long. CDR3 amino acids: CASSLAASGATYEQYF. Partial CDR3 DNA: TGTGCCAGCAGCTTAGCCGCAAGCGGAGCAACTTACGAG.

A remark on this clone: From the germline J gene comes the end of the CDR3, since the read stops 3 residues before it. The chain carries TRBV10-3 and TRBJ1-5, with 9 nucleotides matching TRBD1. CDR3 length equals 15 residues. CDR1 is ENHRY, CDR2 SYGVKD, per germline. V gave up 6 bases and J gave up 0 bases; unmatched junction bases: 3. CDR3: CAISGQGPSNQPQHF. The CDR3 bases that were read are TGTGCCATCAGCGGACAGGGGCCTAGCAATCAGCCC.

Frequency places this clone as medium-sized (0.01 to 0.1%). CDR3 loop: CASSVSSQRRADTQYF. The CDR3 DNA, read in part, is TGTGCCAGCAGCGTCTCTAGCCAACGTCGGGCAGATACG. The genes are TRBV5-4 and TRBJ2-3, with a possible D match to TRBD2 (5 bases). Read coverage stops 3 residues before the CDR3 terminus; the germline J gene supplies the remainder. This CDR3 comprises 16 residues. Trimming removed 4 bases at V and 4 bases at J, with 19 bases between. Germline CDR1 SGHNT, CDR2 YYREEE (reference sequence).

With regard to this clone: The CDR3 extends 3 residues past the end of the read, so its final part is completed from the germline J gene. V and J are TRBV5-3 and TRBJ1-1; D might be TRBD1 (5 bases). TRBV5-3 is an ORF; its function is uncertain. V lost 0 bases and J lost 1, with 7 bases in between. The CDR3 totals 14 residues. This CDR3 is CARSLGQRNTEAFF. CDR3 DNA (partial): TGTGCCAGAAGCTTGGGACAGAGGAACACTGAA.

Of note for this clone: The observed sequence ends 3 residues before the CDR3 terminus, with the missing tail filled in from the germline J gene. The V and J genes are TRBV10-2 and TRBJ2-7, with 10 bases matching TRBD1. V shed 6 bases and J 6 bases; nucleotides not matched to a gene: 8. From germline, CDR1 is WSHSY and CDR2 SAAADI. The CDR3 contains 14 residues. CDR3 sequence: CASRPGQGSLEQYF. The part of the CDR3 DNA that was read is TGCGCCAGCAGGCCGGGACAGGGGAGTCTCGAG.

About this clone itself: The read ends 3 residues shy of where the CDR3 ends; the end is completed using the germline J gene. V and J are TRBV12-3 or TRBV12-4 and TRBJ1-3; TRBD1 might be the D (6 bases). Between the trimmed V and J ends, which lost 3 bases and 0 bases, there was a span of 9 bases. This CDR3 is built from 15 residues. Here the CDR3 reads CASSFDRTSGNTIYF. Partial CDR3 DNA: TGTGCCAGCAGTTTTGACAGGACCTCTGGAAACACC.

On this clone: The CDR3 end lies 3 residues beyond the end of the read and is filled in from the germline J gene. This chain joins TRBV19 and TRBJ2-3; 10 bases fit TRBD2. The CDR3 has 21 residues. CDR1 is LNHDA, CDR2 SQIVND, per germline (reference sequence). V lost 7 bases and J lost 1; bases outside the gene matches: 23. CDR3 sequence reads: CASIGPPGLAYGAGGTDTQYF. Partial CDR3 DNA: TGTGCCAGTATTGGGCCTCCGGGACTAGCGTACGGGGCGGGAGGCACAGATACG.

Worth noting for this clone: The germline gene is not matched at one end of the junction; a read error may be the cause. Read coverage stops 3 residues before the CDR3 terminus; the germline J gene supplies the remainder. The V call is TRBV4-2, the J call TRBJ2-3, with 12 bases aligning to TRBD2. The CDR3 is 15 amino acids. CDR1 and CDR2 from the germline V gene are LGHNA and YNFKEQ. CDR3 bases read: TGCGCCAGCAGTCCTAGCGGGAGGGACACAGATACG. Its protein product is CASSPSGRDTDT. The complete CDR3 reads CASSPSGRDTDTQYF.

Concerning this clone: The read ends 3 residues before the CDR3 terminus; that terminus is restored from the germline J gene. V gene TRBV18 combines with J gene TRBJ2-5; D possibly corresponds to TRBD1 (5 bases). V lost 1 base, J lost 4 bases, and 10 bases lay in between. The CDR3 covers 14 residues. Germline values: CDR1 KGHSH, CDR2 LQKENI. Partial CDR3 DNA: TGTGCCAGCTCACCACTTGGGCAGGGAGAGACC. Translation gives CASSPLGQGET. The complete CDR3 sequence is CASSPLGQGETQYF.

About this clone itself: The read terminates 3 residues ahead of where the CDR3 ends, so the germline J gene completes it. The chain links TRBV5-1 to TRBJ1-1; D unclear. V lost 1 base and J 6 bases, leaving 7 bases between the germline ends. Germline V CDR1 and CDR2: SGHRS, YFSETQ. The CDR3 has 12 residues. The part of the CDR3 DNA that was read is TGCGCCAGCAGCTTGCAGAGTTCTGAA. Protein sequence: CASSLQSSE. The full CDR3 protein reads CASSLQSSEAFF. The entire variable domain, with the rest obtained from reference TRBV5-1 and TRBJ1-1, is as follows: KAGVTQTPRYLIKTRGQQVTLSCSPISGHRSVSWYQQTPGQGLQFLFEYFSETQRNKGNFPGRFSGRQFSNSRSEMNVSTLELGDSALYLCASSLQSSEAFFGQGTRLTVV.